These 13 T cell receptor beta chains came from one sample sequenced in a study of shared clonotypes between healthy human individuals (TCRdb year 2020). CD8 naive samples consisted of CD45RO-negative cells that were positively selected for CCR7, yielding a CD45RA+CCR7+ population without TemRA cells. Library creation used the immunoSEQ multiplex PCR assay. TCRdb limited this immuneACCESS table to in-frame rearrangements with V and J called. A share of clones is missing; checked studies link under half to unresolved V genes, and the rest is unexplained. This sample gives around 1,900,000 clones in total; about 94% of them show up just once. Together, the top ten hold 1.5% to 2% of the sample. The specimen sequenced was naive CD8+ T cells from PBMCs. Per the publication, the cell subset or site label means: CD45RA+CCR7+. The source is a man aged 18 to 29 in good health. Some clones in this sample may be carry-over from other donors' samples.

A note on this clone: The sample has other DNA sequences that encode this CDR3 too. The chain has TRBV5-4 and TRBJ2-5; weak D call: TRBD2 (5 bases). The CDR3 loop spans 14 amino acids. With 0 bases removed from V and 2 bases from J, the gap between germline ends came to 8 bases. From germline, CDR1 is SGHNT and CDR2 YYREEE (reference sequence). CDR3 sequence (DNA): TGTGCCAGCAGCTTGGGAGGGAATCAAGAGACCCAGTACTTC. Translation: CASSLGGNQETQYF. Supplemented by reference TRBV5-4 and TRBJ2-5, the full variable domain reads ETGVTQSPTHLIKTRGQQVTLRCSSQSGHNTVSWYQQALGQGPQFIFQYYREEENGRGNFPPRFSGLQFPNYSSELNVNALELDDSALYLCASSLGGNQETQYFGPGTRLLVL.

This clone was detected only once. The V and J genes are TRBV14 and TRBJ2-7; D possibly uses TRBD1 or TRBD2 (5 bases each). Germline lookup yields CDR1 SGHDN and CDR2 FVKESK. Trimming left V 4 bases short and J 2 bases short, with 12 bases between. The CDR3 consists of 14 residues. CDR3 DNA sequence: TGTGCCAGCAGCCGAGGGGCGGTAACCTACGAGCAGTACTTC. Translated, it gives CASSRGAVTYEQYF.

The rearrangement joins TRBV7-8 to TRBJ1-5; D is ambiguous. The length of the CDR3 is 15 residues. Trimming took 8 bases from V and 0 from J, leaving 14 bases between them. CDR1 SGHVS and CDR2 FQNEAQ come from the germline V gene. CDR3 DNA: TGTGCCAGCTCCAACAGAGCTGATAGCAATCAGCCCCAGCATTTT. This codes for CASSNRADSNQPQHF. The full variable domain, in which reference TRBV7-8 and TRBJ1-5 provide the parts outside the CDR3, is GAGVSQSPRYKVAKRGQDVALRCDPISGHVSLFWYQQALGQGPEFLTYFQNEAQLDKSGLPSDRFFAERPEGSVSTLKIQRTQQEDSAVYLCASSNRADSNQPQHFGDGTRLSIL.

The V and J genes are TRBV27 and TRBJ1-2, with TRBD1 identical over 7 bases. This CDR3 is 17 amino acids long. V was clipped by 5 bases and J by 4 bases; unmatched bases: 16. Germline CDR1 MNHEY, CDR2 SMNVEV (reference sequence). CDR3 nucleotides: TGTGCCAGCAGTGCCGGGACAGCAATCGGGGTTCCCTATGGCTACACCTTC. Encoded protein: CASSAGTAIGVPYGYTF.

The chain links TRBV9 to TRBJ2-6; TRBD1 matches 10 bases. V gave up 0 bases and J gave up 3 bases; unmatched junction bases: 12. The CDR3 has 20 amino acids. Germline CDR1 SGDLS, CDR2 YYNGEE. The CDR3 DNA reads as TGTGCCAGCAGCGTAGCTTCTATAGACAGGGGGCGAGGTGGGGCCAACGTCCTGACTTTC. This codes for CASSVASIDRGRGGANVLTF.

Concerning this clone itself: Other DNA sequences in this sample translate to the same CDR3. CDR3 sequence (DNA): TGTGCCAGCAGTTTAGGCTCAGATACGCAGTATTTT. Translated: CASSLGSDTQYF. This sequence joins TRBV27 and TRBJ2-3; D not resolved. V was cut by 2 bases and J by 4 bases, with 4 bases left in between. Germline V gene sequence: CDR1 MNHEY, CDR2 SMNVEV (reference sequence). The CDR3 has 12 amino acids.

The V and J genes are TRBV27 and TRBJ2-7, with TRBD1 matching over 8 bases. The J segment lost 2 bases and the V segment lost 8 bases, leaving 11 bases of the junction unmatched. The CDR3 is made up of 15 amino acids. Germline V CDR1 and CDR2: MNHEY, SMNVEV (reference sequence). The CDR3 region has the DNA TGTGCCAGCCGCACGCGGACAGGGCTTGCCTACGAGCAGTACTTC. Translating gives CASRTRTGLAYEQYF.

The rearrangement links TRBV5-1 to TRBJ2-1; perhaps TRBD2 as D (5 bases). The CDR3 sequence is 12 residues long. CDR1 and CDR2 (germline): SGHRS, YFSETQ. Trimming left V 7 bases short and J 5 bases short, with 10 bases between. The CDR3 region is CASSSGNNEQFF. CDR3 in DNA: TGCGCCAGCTCCAGCGGCAACAATGAGCAGTTCTTC.

V gene TRBV4-1 combines with J gene TRBJ2-2; D is undetermined. The CDR3 totals 16 residues. Germline assignment: CDR1 MGHRA and CDR2 YSYEKL. The germline V and J ends were trimmed by 3 bases and 1 base, with 12 bases remaining between them. The CDR3 reads CASSHRVPRNTGELFF. The CDR3 DNA sequence: TGCGCCAGCAGCCACCGGGTCCCAAGGAACACCGGGGAGCTGTTTTTT.

The chain recombines TRBV28 with TRBJ2-7; 7 nucleotides line up with TRBD1. The CDR3 consists of 15 residues. V lost 5 bases, J lost 2 bases, and 9 bases stayed unmatched. Germline-derived CDR1 and CDR2 are MDHEN and SYDVKM. As DNA, the CDR3 is TGTGCCAGCAGTCCGACAGGGATTCCCGCCTACGAGCAGTACTTC. Translating gives CASSPTGIPAYEQYF. The full variable domain, its missing parts supplied by reference TRBV28 and TRBJ2-7, is DVKVTQSSRYLVKRTGEKVFLECVQDMDHENMFWYRQDPGLGLRLIYFSYDVKMKEKGDIPEGYSVSREKKERFSLILESASTNQTSMYLCASSPTGIPAYEQYFGPGTRLTVT.

V is TRBV10-3 and J is TRBJ1-1; 8 nucleotides match TRBD1. The CDR3 length is 16 residues. V shed 5 bases, J shed 0 bases, and the junction held 8 bases outside the gene matches. Per germline, CDR1 ENHRY and CDR2 SYGVKD. CDR3 nucleotide sequence: TGTGCCATCAGTCTGAAGGACAGGGTTATGAACACTGAAGCTTTCTTT. It is translated as CAISLKDRVMNTEAFF.

This clone was seen once. This rearrangement joins TRBV27 to TRBJ2-1, with D possibly being TRBD2 (6 bases). V was clipped by 6 bases and J by 4 bases, with 10 bases between them. Germline lookup yields CDR1 MNHEY and CDR2 SMNVEV (reference sequence). CDR3 length: 13 amino acids. The CDR3 spells CASRDYGYNEQFF. The CDR3 nucleotides are TGTGCCAGCAGGGACTACGGGTACAATGAGCAGTTCTTC.

V gene TRBV28 combines with J gene TRBJ1-2; D unclear. Germline values: CDR1 MDHEN, CDR2 SYDVKM. The V end was cut by 5 bases, the J end by 8 bases, with 15 bases between. This CDR3 spans 13 amino acids. In DNA, the CDR3 is TGTGCCAGCAGTACTCCTTCGGGCGGGGGCTACACCTTC. Its protein product is CASSTPSGGGYTF.